The TCR beta chain under discussion was sequenced for a study of regulatory T cells in long-lasting Graves disease. The CDR3 length is 15 residues. V shed 10 bases, J shed 3 bases, and the junction held 12 bases outside the gene matches. Germline V gene sequence: CDR1 LNHDA, CDR2 SQIVND (reference sequence). Both iRepertoire HTBI primers and Arm-PCR of CDR3 regions were used to build the TCR beta libraries. TCRdb fed the multiplex PCR reads into MiXCR, producing one record per CDR3 protein. The data contain hundreds of thousands of distinct CDR3 sequences, roughly 15% of them seen just once; the ten biggest clones take up around a sixth. Time point noted: newly diagnosed GD, antithyroid drugs for less than 3 months. PBMCs were the source of the RNA used for TCR sequencing. These sequences were also reported in another study, on T cells in Graves' hyperthyroidism and ophthalmopathy.

The specimen comprised peripheral blood mononuclear cells (PBMCs), sampled at new diagnosis, from a patient treated with antithyroid drugs. This clonotype was sampled from a young woman with Graves disease. This chain links TRBV19 with TRBJ2-1; 7 bases are shared with TRBD2. This CDR3 is CATKEDRGSYNEQFF. In DNA, the CDR3 is TGTGCCACCAAGGAGGATCGCGGGAGCTACAATGAGCAGTTCTTC.